One and the same sample provided the 26 T cell receptor beta chains below, sequenced in a study of blood T cell repertoires in COVID-19 (dated by TCRdb to the early 2020s). The method behind the library was the immunoSEQ multiplex PCR assay. TCRdb re-hosts the immuneACCESS table, in-frame sequences only. Its copies lack some clones; in the studies checked, an unresolved V gene accounts for under half of them, and the cause for the rest is not known. The sample table contains around 300,000 clones; only one count was recorded for roughly 86% of them. The top ten clones comprise about 1.9% of the sample. The sample consisted of peripheral blood. All receptors come from a woman in her twenties or thirties who had recovered from COVID-19.

This chain connects TRBV7-9 to TRBJ2-7; 13 nucleotides align to TRBD2. The CDR3 is 15 residues long. The germline gives CDR1 SEHNR, CDR2 FQNEAQ (reference sequence). Germline trimming cut 7 bases from V and 4 bases from J; bases unmatched to any gene: 7. Written as DNA, the CDR3 is TGTGCCAGCATCCCGTGGACTAGCGGGGGATACGAGCAGTACTTC. It is translated as CASIPWTSGGYEQYF.

The chain couples TRBV4-2 to TRBJ1-6, with D possibly TRBD1 on 6 matching bases. The V gene's germline CDR1 is LGHNA and CDR2 YNFKEQ. With 1 base removed from V and 0 bases from J, the gap between germline ends came to 13 bases. The CDR3 length is 18 residues. CDR3 residues: CASSQGGRLSSYNSPLHF. The CDR3 DNA reads TGTGCCAGCAGCCAAGGGGGGCGGCTCAGCTCCTATAATTCACCCCTCCACTTT.

The V call is TRBV19, the J call TRBJ2-7, with a tentative D call TRBD2 (5 bases). Germline lookup yields CDR1 LNHDA and CDR2 SQIVND (reference sequence). V lost 8 bases to trimming and J lost 6 bases, with 14 bases between them. This CDR3 is built from 12 residues. CDR3 coding DNA: TGTGCCAGTTCTCGTCTAGAGGGCGAGCAGTACTTC. This codes for CASSRLEGEQYF. The full variable domain, with the rest looked up from reference TRBV19 and TRBJ2-7, is DGGITQSPKYLFRKEGQNVTLSCEQNLNHDAMYWYRQDPGQGLRLIYYSQIVNDFQKGDIAEGYSVSREKKESFPLTVTSAQKNPTAFYLCASSRLEGEQYFGPGTRLTVT.

V and J are TRBV12-3 or TRBV12-4 and TRBJ1-5; tentative D call: TRBD1 (6 bases). The CDR3 runs to 12 residues. V lost 7 bases, J lost 5 bases, and 9 bases lay in between. CDR3 sequence reads: CASKRGYQPQHF. In DNA form, the CDR3 reads TGTGCCAGCAAGAGGGGGTATCAGCCCCAGCATTTT.

V is TRBV11-2 and J is TRBJ1-1; D is unresolved. Trimming took off 5 bases at V and 5 bases at J, with 18 bases between the two ends. Germline CDR1 reads SGHAT; CDR2 reads FQNNGV. This CDR3 spans 15 amino acids. Here the CDR3 reads CASSLLNVGRTEAFF. The CDR3 DNA is TGTGCCAGCAGCCTCCTCAATGTGGGGAGGACTGAAGCTTTCTTT. Full variable domain (remainder filled in from reference TRBV11-2 and TRBJ1-1): EAGVAQSPRYKIIEKRQSVAFWCNPISGHATLYWYQQILGQGPKLLIQFQNNGVVDDSQLPKDRFSAERLKGVDSTLKIQPAKLEDSAVYLCASSLLNVGRTEAFFGQGTRLTVV.

In its sample, this clone was seen once. The CDR3 protein is CASSLGQGLSYEQYF. The CDR3 DNA follows: TGTGCCAGCAGCTTAGGACAGGGTTTGTCCTACGAGCAGTACTTC. The chain combines TRBV7-9 with TRBJ2-7; 7 bases are a match to TRBD1. This CDR3 has 15 residues. Trimming cost V 1 base and J 1 base; bases outside gene matches: 4. Germline V gene lookup returns CDR1 SEHNR and CDR2 FQNEAQ (reference sequence). The entire variable domain, with the rest obtained from reference TRBV7-9 and TRBJ2-7, is as follows: DTGVSQNPRHKITKRGQNVTFRCDPISEHNRLYWYRQTLGQGPEFLTYFQNEAQLEKSRLLSDRFSAERPKGSFSTLEIQRTEQGDSAMYLCASSLGQGLSYEQYFGPGTRLTVT.

CDR3 nucleotides: TGTGCCAGCAGTAACGACAGGGGGCGCGAGGAGACCCAGTACTTC. The encoded protein is CASSNDRGREETQYF. This sequence joins TRBV6-5 and TRBJ2-5, with TRBD1 matching 10 bases. V lost 5 bases, J lost 5 bases, and 8 bases stayed unmatched. The CDR3 consists of 15 residues. Germline CDR1 MNHEY, CDR2 SVGAGI.

CDR3 protein: CASSIRGGVAEAFF. CDR3 sequence (DNA): TGTGCCAGCTCTATTCGGGGGGGAGTGGCTGAAGCTTTCTTT. V is TRBV2 and J is TRBJ1-1, with D tentatively TRBD1 (5 bases). The CDR3 is made up of 14 amino acids. The V gene's germline CDR1 is SNHLY and CDR2 FYNNEI. The V and J ends lost 8 bases and 6 bases respectively, with 19 bases between them.

The rearrangement uses TRBV18 and TRBJ1-5; TRBD1 matches at 8 bases. V lost 2 bases to trimming and J lost 7 bases; unmatched junction nucleotides: 7. This CDR3 contains 15 residues. Germline CDR1 KGHSH, CDR2 LQKENI. The CDR3 sequence is CASSPGPGGLQPQHF. CDR3 bases: TGTGCCAGCTCACCAGGGCCAGGGGGCTTACAGCCCCAGCATTTT.

The chain joins TRBV13 to TRBJ2-7; the D is unclear. With 4 bases removed from V and 0 bases from J, the gap between germline ends came to 4 bases. Germline-derived CDR1 and CDR2 are PRHDT and FYEKMQ (reference sequence). CDR3 length: 12 amino acids. The CDR3 coding sequence is TGTGCCAGCAGCTCCGTCTCCTACGAGCAGTACTTC. Translation gives CASSSVSYEQYF.

The V gene is TRBV23-1, the J gene TRBJ1-6; TRBD1 is a possible D gene (6 bases). TRBV23-1 is reported as an ORF; its role is uncertain. The CDR3 totals 16 residues. Trimming left V 4 bases short and J 9 bases short, with 19 bases between. CDR3 sequence reads: CASSLRGEAQGSPLHF. In DNA, the CDR3 is TGCGCCAGCAGTCTCAGGGGAGAGGCCCAGGGTTCACCCCTCCACTTT.

The genes are TRBV7-2 and TRBJ2-3; 9 bases are a match to TRBD2. V was clipped by 3 bases and J by 3 bases; unmatched bases: 7. Germline values: CDR1 SGHTA, CDR2 FQGNSA. This CDR3 spans 16 amino acids. The CDR3 coding sequence is TGTGCCAGCAGCTTGGATGGGGCGGGAGGGACAGATACGCAGTATTTT. Translated: CASSLDGAGGTDTQYF.

This chain joins TRBV7-3 and TRBJ2-7; 10 bases align to TRBD2. V was clipped by 5 bases and J by 6 bases; unmatched bases: 7. Germline-derived CDR1 and CDR2 are SGHTA and FQGTGA. The CDR3 runs 14 residues. The CDR3: CASSPTSGLSEQYF. In nucleotides, the CDR3 is TGTGCCAGCAGCCCGACTAGCGGGCTGAGCGAGCAGTACTTC.

The rearrangement links TRBV3-1 (or the pseudogene TRBV3-2) to TRBJ1-2; no clear D gene. The CDR3 spans 16 residues. CDR1 LGHDT and CDR2 YNNKEL come from the germline V gene (reference sequence). The V and J ends lost 0 bases and 3 bases respectively, with 14 bases between them. The CDR3 sequence: CASSQERSPFHYGYTF. CDR3 in DNA: TGTGCCAGCAGCCAAGAGAGATCTCCCTTCCACTATGGCTACACCTTC.

This sequence joins TRBV12-3 or TRBV12-4 and TRBJ1-2, with TRBD1 identical over 8 bases. J lost 8 bases, V lost 6 bases, and 8 bases had no gene match. The length of the CDR3 is 13 residues. DNA for the CDR3: TGTGCCAGCAGCCCCGGGACAGGAGAAGGCTACACCTTC. Amino acids: CASSPGTGEGYTF.

This clone has only one observation. The rearrangement joins TRBV28 to TRBJ2-5; the match to TRBD1 covers 9 bases. This CDR3 is built from 15 residues. Germline V gives CDR1 MDHEN, CDR2 SYDVKM. V lost 4 bases and J lost 0; bases outside the gene matches: 3. The CDR3 here is CASSSDRGNQETQYF. CDR3 bases: TGTGCCAGCAGTTCGGACAGGGGAAACCAAGAGACCCAGTACTTC.

V gene TRBV4-3 combines with J gene TRBJ2-1; TRBD2 aligns across 8 bases. The CDR3 runs 16 residues. V lost 0 bases and J lost 8; bases outside the gene matches: 9. The germline V gene has CDR1 LGHNA and CDR2 YSLEER. The CDR3 coding sequence is TGCGCCAGCAGCCAAGATCGGACTAGCTTTGCGGATGAGCAGTTCTTC. It specifies CASSQDRTSFADEQFF.

The chain joins TRBV6-5 to TRBJ2-3; 10 bases are shared with TRBD2. The CDR3 runs to 13 residues. V shed 5 bases, J shed 6 bases, and the junction held 2 bases outside the gene matches. Germline V gene data show CDR1 as MNHEY and CDR2 as SVGAGI. DNA of the CDR3: TGTGCCAGCAGTCTTAGCGGGAGGGATACGCAGTATTTT. Protein sequence: CASSLSGRDTQYF.

The CDR3 reads CASTLGGARTEAFF. The CDR3 DNA sequence: TGTGCCAGCACCCTAGGGGGGGCGCGTACTGAAGCTTTCTTT. The chain recombines TRBV5-5 with TRBJ1-1; D is possibly TRBD1 (6 bases). V shed 6 bases and J shed 5 bases, with 17 bases lying between them. This CDR3 has 14 residues. Germline loops: CDR1 SGHKS, CDR2 YYEKEE (reference sequence).

The chain combines TRBV3-1 (or the pseudogene TRBV3-2) with TRBJ2-7, with 8 positions matching TRBD1. Germline loops: CDR1 LGHDT, CDR2 YNNKEL (reference sequence). The CDR3 covers 14 residues. J gave up 2 bases and V 4 bases, and 4 bases lay outside the gene matches. The CDR3 nucleotides are TGTGCCAGCAGCCCGGGACAGGAGACCTACGAGCAGTACTTC. Translation: CASSPGQETYEQYF.

The chain has TRBV5-1 and TRBJ2-7, with no clear D. Per the germline V gene, CDR1 is SGHRS and CDR2 is YFSETQ. V lost 1 base, J lost 3 bases, and 11 bases lay in between. This CDR3 region has 14 residues. CDR3 residues: CASSLLSSGYEQYF. The CDR3 DNA is TGCGCCAGCAGCTTGTTATCGTCGGGCTACGAGCAGTACTTC.

V and J are TRBV19 and TRBJ2-7; 10 bases line up with TRBD1. V shed 5 bases and J 2 bases; nucleotides not matched to a gene: 6. The CDR3 extends over 15 amino acids. CDR1 and CDR2 from the germline V gene are LNHDA and SQIVND (reference sequence). The CDR3 region is CASSWGTGDTYEQYF. DNA for the CDR3: TGTGCCAGTAGTTGGGGGACAGGGGACACCTACGAGCAGTACTTC. Full variable domain (outside the CDR3, taken from reference TRBV19 and TRBJ2-7): DGGITQSPKYLFRKEGQNVTLSCEQNLNHDAMYWYRQDPGQGLRLIYYSQIVNDFQKGDIAEGYSVSREKKESFPLTVTSAQKNPTAFYLCASSWGTGDTYEQYFGPGTRLTVT.

The chain has TRBV12-3 or TRBV12-4 and TRBJ2-2; D remains ambiguous. The V gene lost 5 bases and the J gene lost 7 bases, with 11 bases spanning the gap. The CDR3 spans 13 residues. Here the CDR3 reads CASSQTSFGELFF. CDR3 coding DNA: TGTGCCAGCAGTCAGACAAGTTTCGGGGAGCTGTTTTTT.

The count of this clone is one. V usage is TRBV5-5 and J usage is TRBJ1-4; D ambiguous. This CDR3 comprises 15 residues. V lost 3 bases to trimming and J lost 8 bases, with 17 bases between them. In germline, CDR1 is SGHKS, CDR2 YYEKEE (reference sequence). The CDR3 DNA reads as TGTGCCAGCAGCTACCTAGAGGGTGGCGGGGAAAAACTGTTTTTT. This gives the protein CASSYLEGGGEKLFF.

This chain uses TRBV27 with TRBJ2-5; 8 bases agree with TRBD2. CDR1 MNHEY and CDR2 SMNVEV come from the germline V gene (reference sequence). The CDR3 covers 15 residues. J was trimmed by 2 bases and V by 3 bases; bases with no gene match: 5. The CDR3 protein is CASSFGVAGQETQYF. Here the CDR3 DNA reads TGTGCCAGCAGTTTTGGGGTAGCGGGGCAAGAGACCCAGTACTTC.

J is TRBJ2-3 and V is TRBV5-1; 8 nucleotides align to TRBD1. Germline V lookup: CDR1 SGHRS, CDR2 YFSETQ. V lost 4 bases and J lost 3; bases outside the gene matches: 7. The CDR3 totals 15 residues. CDR3 sequence reads: CASSLPGQVTDTQYF. The CDR3 nucleotides are TGCGCCAGCAGCCTTCCGGGACAGGTTACAGATACGCAGTATTTT. Looking up the rest from reference TRBV5-1 and TRBJ2-3 gives the full variable domain: KAGVTQTPRYLIKTRGQQVTLSCSPISGHRSVSWYQQTPGQGLQFLFEYFSETQRNKGNFPGRFSGRQFSNSRSEMNVSTLELGDSALYLCASSLPGQVTDTQYFGPGTRLTVL.